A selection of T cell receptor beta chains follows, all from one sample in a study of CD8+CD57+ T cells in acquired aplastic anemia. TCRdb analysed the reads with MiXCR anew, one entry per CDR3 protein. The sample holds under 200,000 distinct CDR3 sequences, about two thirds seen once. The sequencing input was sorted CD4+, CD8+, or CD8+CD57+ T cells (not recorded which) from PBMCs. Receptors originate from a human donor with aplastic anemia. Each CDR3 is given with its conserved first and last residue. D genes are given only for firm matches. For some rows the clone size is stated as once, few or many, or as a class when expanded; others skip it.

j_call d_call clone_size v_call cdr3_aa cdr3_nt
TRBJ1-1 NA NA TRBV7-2 CASSLREHKNTEAFF TGTGCCAGCAGCTTACGGGAACATAAGAACACTGAAGCTTTCTTT
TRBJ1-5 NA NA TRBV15 CATSGQGMNQPQHF TGTGCCACCAGCGGCCAAGGCATGAATCAGCCCCAGCATTTT
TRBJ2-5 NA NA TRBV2 CASSLIRGGGSPLQETQYF TGTGCCAGCAGTCTAATCAGGGGAGGGGGCAGTCCCCTTCAAGAGACCCAGTACTTC
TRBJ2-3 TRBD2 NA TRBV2 CASKREGDTQYF TGTGCCAGCAAACGGGAGGGAGATACGCAGTATTTT
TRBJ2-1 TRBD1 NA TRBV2 CATSNRETGFNEQFF TGTGCCACCAGCAACCGCGAGACAGGGTTCAATGAGCAGTTCTTC
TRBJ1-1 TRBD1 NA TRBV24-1 CATSGQGDGTEAFF TGTGCCACCAGTGGTCAGGGGGATGGTACTGAAGCTTTCTTT
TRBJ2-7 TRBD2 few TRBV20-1 CSARKGLGDSYEQYF TGCAGTGCTAGAAAAGGACTAGGGGACTCCTACGAGCAGTACTTC
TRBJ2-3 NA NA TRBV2 CASIAEPDTQYF TGTGCCAGCATAGCGGAGCCAGATACGCAGTATTTT
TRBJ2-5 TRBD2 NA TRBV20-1 CSARDQRLAEETQYF TGCAGTGCTAGAGATCAAAGACTAGCGGAAGAGACCCAGTACTTC
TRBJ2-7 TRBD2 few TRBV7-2 CASSVTSGSGEQYF TGTGCCAGCAGCGTGACTAGCGGGAGTGGGGAGCAGTACTTC
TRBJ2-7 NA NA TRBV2 CASRGTGFSYEQYF TGTGCCAGCAGGGGAACAGGGTTTAGCTACGAGCAGTACTTC
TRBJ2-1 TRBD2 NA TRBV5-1 CASSLIGGSSYNEQFF TGCGCCAGCAGCTTGATCGGCGGGAGCTCCTACAATGAGCAGTTCTTC
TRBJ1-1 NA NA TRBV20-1 CSASGDEAFF TGCAGTGCCTCGGGCGACGAAGCTTTCTTT
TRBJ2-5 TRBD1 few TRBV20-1 CSALDRLAPQETQYF TGCAGTGCTCTGGACAGGCTGGCCCCCCAAGAGACCCAGTACTTC
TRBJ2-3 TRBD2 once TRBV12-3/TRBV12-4 CASSFTGRTDTQYF TGTGCCAGCAGTTTTACCGGGAGGACGGATACGCAGTATTTT
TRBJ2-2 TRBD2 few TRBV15 CATSKGSGSGRLELFF TGTGCCACCAGCAAGGGTAGCGGGAGCGGCCGGTTGGAGCTGTTTTTT
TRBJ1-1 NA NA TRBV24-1 CATSDPGGEAEAFF TGTGCCACCAGTGACCCCGGGGGGGAGGCTGAAGCTTTCTTT
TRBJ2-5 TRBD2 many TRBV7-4 CASSLLAGGRETQYF TGTGCCAGCAGCTTACTAGCGGGGGGGCGGGAGACCCAGTACTTC
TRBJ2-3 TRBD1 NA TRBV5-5 CASSRWDRGNVGTQYF TGTGCCAGCAGCCGCTGGGACAGGGGCAATGTTGGTACGCAGTATTTT
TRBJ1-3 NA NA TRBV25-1 CASSEQGFTGNTIYF TGTGCCAGCAGTGAACAGGGTTTTACTGGAAACACCATATATTTT
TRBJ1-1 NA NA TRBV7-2 CASSLQGPNEAFF TGTGCCAGCAGCTTACAGGGTCCAAATGAAGCTTTCTTT
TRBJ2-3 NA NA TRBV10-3 CAISGLDTDTQYF TGTGCCATCAGTGGACTCGACACAGATACGCAGTATTTT
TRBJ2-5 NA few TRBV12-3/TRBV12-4 CASRPTGLGETQYF TGTGCCAGCAGGCCTACAGGGTTGGGTGAGACCCAGTACTTC
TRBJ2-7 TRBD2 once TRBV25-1 CASRESSGGAEQYF TGTGCCAGCAGGGAATCTAGCGGGGGGGCTGAGCAGTACTTC
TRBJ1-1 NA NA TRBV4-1 CASSQEFTEAFF TGCGCCAGCAGCCAAGAGTTCACTGAAGCTTTCTTT
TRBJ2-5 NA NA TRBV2 CASLGRETQYF TGTGCCAGCTTAGGACGAGAGACCCAGTACTTC
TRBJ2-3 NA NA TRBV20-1 CRARIFSTDTQYF TGCAGGGCCAGAATATTCTCCACAGATACGCAGTATTTT
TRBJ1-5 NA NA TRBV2 CASSEETRSNQPQHF TGTGCCAGCAGTGAAGAGACAAGGAGCAATCAGCCCCAGCATTTT
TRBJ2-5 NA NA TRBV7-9 CASSRRRGLQETQHF TGTGCCAGCAGCCGGAGACGGGGGCTTCAAGAGACCCAGCACTTC
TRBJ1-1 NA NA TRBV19 CASSLRQVNTEAFF TGTGCCAGTAGTCTTCGACAGGTGAACACTGAAGCTTTCTTT
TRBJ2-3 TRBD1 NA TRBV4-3 CASSQKTTASGTGNRDTQYF TGCGCCAGCAGCCAAAAGACTACTGCCTCCGGGACAGGTAATCGAGATACGCAGTATTTT
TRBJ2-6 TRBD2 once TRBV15 CATRRAGWLSGANVLTF TGTGCCACCAGAAGAGCGGGGTGGCTATCTGGGGCCAACGTCCTGACTTTC
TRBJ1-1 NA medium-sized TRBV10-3 CAIREGTEAFF TGTGCCATCAGGGAAGGGACTGAAGCTTTCTTT
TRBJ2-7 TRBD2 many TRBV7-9 CASSLSGGSYEQYF TGTGCCAGCAGCCTCAGCGGGGGGTCCTACGAGCAGTACTTC